These 9 T cell receptor beta chains were sequenced from one sample in a study of blood T cell repertoires in COVID-19. TCRdb keeps only in-frame clones here, not all; method: immunoSEQ multiplex PCR. Found here are 110,000 to 150,000 clones, around nine tenths of them singletons; the top ten hold about 10%. Input material: peripheral blood. These receptors were taken from a man aged 50 to 60 with active or convalescent COVID-19.

The V call is TRBV1, the J call TRBJ2-1; TRBD2, the D gene given by the table, was not confirmed from the DNA. TRBV1 is designated a pseudogene. CDR3 length equals 19 residues. DNA for the CDR3: TGCACCAGCAGCCAAGAAAGCCTAAAGAGCGGCAGCTCCTACAATGAGCAGTTCTTC. It codes for CTSSQESLKSGSSYNEQFF.

The chain couples TRBV6-5 to TRBJ2-7, with 9 bases aligning to TRBD1. Germline loops: CDR1 MNHEY, CDR2 SVGAGI. The CDR3 runs to 16 residues. V dropped 4 bases and J dropped 4; count of bases not matched to a gene: 11. The CDR3 sequence: CASSSRYRGREYEQYF. CDR3 nucleotides: TGTGCCAGCAGTTCTCGCTACAGGGGGCGCGAGTACGAGCAGTACTTC.

This chain connects TRBV2 to TRBJ2-7; TRBD2 agrees at 11 bases. This CDR3 spans 15 amino acids. With 1 base clipped from V and 3 bases from J, the junction kept 2 bases outside the gene matches. Germline V gives CDR1 SNHLY, CDR2 FYNNEI. CDR3 in amino acids: CASSEEGLAVYEQYF. The CDR3 DNA sequence: TGTGCCAGCAGTGAAGAGGGACTAGCGGTCTACGAGCAGTACTTC.

In regard to this clone: Germline and junction disagree at one end, which may indicate a read error. This chain links TRBV7-7 with TRBJ2-2; 9 bases fit TRBD1. The CDR3 length is 16 residues. Germline lookup yields CDR1 SSHAT and CDR2 FNYEAQ (reference sequence). CDR3 loop: CASSLGTGPNTGELFF. In nucleotides, the CDR3 is TGTGCTAGCAGCTTGGGGACAGGGCCTAACACCGGGGAGCTGTTTTTT.

This chain links TRBV6-2 or TRBV6-3 with TRBJ2-4, with 9 positions matching TRBD1. Trimming removed 4 bases from V and 0 bases from J; junction bases left unmatched: 4. The CDR3 length is 16 residues. Germline loops: CDR1 MNHEY, CDR2 SVGEGT. The CDR3 DNA reads TGTGCCAGCAGTTCGACAGGGGGTGGAGCCAAAAACATTCAGTACTTC. Translation: CASSSTGGGAKNIQYF.

The chain couples TRBV7-2 to TRBJ2-2; 10 positions agree with TRBD1. The CDR3 loop spans 15 amino acids. The ends lost 6 bases at V and 2 bases at J; junction bases unmatched: 3. The germline CDR1 and CDR2 sequences are SGHTA and FQGNSA. The CDR3 reads CASRPTGGNTGELFF. The CDR3 region has the DNA TGTGCCAGCAGGCCGACAGGGGGCAACACCGGGGAGCTGTTTTTT.

CDR3 in amino acids: CASSLSRALLRGYNEQFF. The CDR3 DNA sequence: TGTGCCAGCAGTTTATCCCGGGCACTCCTTCGAGGGTACAATGAGCAGTTCTTC. The chain combines TRBV28 with TRBJ2-1; tentative D call: TRBD2 (5 bases). The V end lost 1 base, the J end lost 4 bases, and 20 bases lay between the germline ends. The length of the CDR3 is 18 residues. CDR1 and CDR2 from the germline V gene are MDHEN and SYDVKM. Full variable domain (outside the CDR3, taken from reference TRBV28 and TRBJ2-1): DVKVTQSSRYLVKRTGEKVFLECVQDMDHENMFWYRQDPGLGLRLIYFSYDVKMKEKGDIPEGYSVSREKKERFSLILESASTNQTSMYLCASSLSRALLRGYNEQFFGPGTRLTVL.

This clone was picked up one time. The chain employs TRBV19 and TRBJ2-7; TRBD1 aligns across 9 bases. J gave up 3 bases and V 3 bases, and 6 bases lay outside the gene matches. CDR1 is LNHDA, CDR2 SQIVND, per germline (reference sequence). This CDR3 has 15 residues. The CDR3 loop reads CASSITGQGFYEQYF. The CDR3 coding sequence is TGTGCCAGTAGTATCACGGGACAGGGTTTCTACGAGCAGTACTTC.

V and J are TRBV2 and TRBJ2-5, with 8 bases matching TRBD1. CDR1 is SNHLY and CDR2 is FYNNEI in the germline V gene. Trimming removed 6 bases from V and 4 bases from J; junction bases left unmatched: 13. The CDR3 runs 16 residues. For the CDR3, the DNA is TGTGCCAGCAGCAGGGGGCTGGGTGTTGTTGGAGAGACCCAGTACTTC. Its translation is CASSRGLGVVGETQYF. Full variable domain (rest looked up from reference TRBV2 and TRBJ2-5): EPEVTQTPSHQVTQMGQEVILRCVPISNHLYFYWYRQILGQKVEFLVSFYNNEISEKSEIFDDQFSVERPDGSNFTLKIRSTKLEDSAMYFCASSRGLGVVGETQYFGPGTRLLVL.